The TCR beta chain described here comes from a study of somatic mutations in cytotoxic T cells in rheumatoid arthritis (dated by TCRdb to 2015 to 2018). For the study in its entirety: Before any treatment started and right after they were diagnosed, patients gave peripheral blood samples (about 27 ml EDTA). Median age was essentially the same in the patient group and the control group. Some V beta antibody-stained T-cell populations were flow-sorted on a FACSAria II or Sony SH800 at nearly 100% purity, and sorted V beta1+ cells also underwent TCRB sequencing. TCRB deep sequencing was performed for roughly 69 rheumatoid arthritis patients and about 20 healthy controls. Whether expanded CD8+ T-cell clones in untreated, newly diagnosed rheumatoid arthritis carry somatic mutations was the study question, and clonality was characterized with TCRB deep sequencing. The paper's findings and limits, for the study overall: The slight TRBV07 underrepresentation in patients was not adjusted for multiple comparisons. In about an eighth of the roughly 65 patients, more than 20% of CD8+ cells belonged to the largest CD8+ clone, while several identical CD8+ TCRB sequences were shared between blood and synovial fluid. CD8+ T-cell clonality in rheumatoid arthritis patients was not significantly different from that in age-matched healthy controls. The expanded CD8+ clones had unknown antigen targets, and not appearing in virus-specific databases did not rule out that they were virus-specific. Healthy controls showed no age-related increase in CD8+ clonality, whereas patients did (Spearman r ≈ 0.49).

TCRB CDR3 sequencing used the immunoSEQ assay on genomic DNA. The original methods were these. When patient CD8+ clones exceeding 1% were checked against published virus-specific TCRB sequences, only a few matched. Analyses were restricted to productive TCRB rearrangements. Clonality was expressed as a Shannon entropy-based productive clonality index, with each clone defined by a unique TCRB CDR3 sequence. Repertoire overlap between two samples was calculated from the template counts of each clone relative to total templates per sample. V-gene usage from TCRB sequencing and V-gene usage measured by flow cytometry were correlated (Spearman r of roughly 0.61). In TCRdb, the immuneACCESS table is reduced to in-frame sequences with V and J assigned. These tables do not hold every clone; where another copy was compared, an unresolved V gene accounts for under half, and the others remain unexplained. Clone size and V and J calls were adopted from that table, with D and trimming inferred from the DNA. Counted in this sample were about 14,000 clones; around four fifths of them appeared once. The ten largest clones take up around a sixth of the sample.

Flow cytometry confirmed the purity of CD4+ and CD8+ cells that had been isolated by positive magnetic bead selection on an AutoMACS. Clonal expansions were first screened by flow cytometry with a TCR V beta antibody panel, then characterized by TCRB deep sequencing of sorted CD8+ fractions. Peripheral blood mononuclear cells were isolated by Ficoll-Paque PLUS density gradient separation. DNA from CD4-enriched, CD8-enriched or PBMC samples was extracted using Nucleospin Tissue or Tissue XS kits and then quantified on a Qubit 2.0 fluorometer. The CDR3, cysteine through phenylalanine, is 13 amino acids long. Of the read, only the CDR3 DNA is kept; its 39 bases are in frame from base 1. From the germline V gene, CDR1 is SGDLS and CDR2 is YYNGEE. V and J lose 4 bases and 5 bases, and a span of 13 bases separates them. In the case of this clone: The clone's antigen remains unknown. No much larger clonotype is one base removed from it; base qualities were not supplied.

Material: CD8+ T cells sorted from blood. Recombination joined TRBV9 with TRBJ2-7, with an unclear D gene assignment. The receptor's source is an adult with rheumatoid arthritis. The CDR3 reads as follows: CASSPDLWDEQYF. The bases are TGTGCCAGCAGCCCGGACCTCTGGGACGAGCAGTACTTC.